The clone carrying this TCR beta chain was observed once. Its antigen is still unknown. The sample comes from a study of T cell responses to AZD1222 COVID-19 vaccine. Here immunoSEQ multiplex PCR was the method, and the copy in TCRdb shows in-frame clones only, minus some. The sample lists 90,000 to 140,000 clones; 75% to 90% were seen once. The V segment lost 7 bases and the J segment 4 bases; nucleotides outside the gene matches: 14. Germline V gene lookup returns CDR1 LGHNA and CDR2 YNFKEQ. CDR3 length: 18 residues. Overall study results and limits: A reported finding is that nearly half of spike-specific TCRs target unmutated variant regions. Repertoire samples came only from after the peak T cell response. White British donors predominated, females outnumbered males, and clonal diversity was possibly underestimated.

Pooled samples include second doses given at about 4 or 12 weeks. The specimen was peripheral blood, collected 28 days after the second AZD1222 dose. The clonotype comes from an adult who received the AZD1222 COVID-19 vaccine. V is TRBV4-2 and J is TRBJ1-3, with 12 positions matching TRBD1. This chain's CDR3 is CASNGGTGGPGRGNTIYF. CDR3 nucleotides: TGTGCCAGCAACGGGGGGACAGGGGGCCCGGGGCGGGGAAACACCATATATTTT.